The following is a T cell receptor beta chain sequence with its context. The antigen is undetermined. The sample is drawn from a study of long-term antiretroviral therapy in people with HIV. Broader study findings: ART adherence, viral resistance and therapy changes were not recorded. Clonal populations expanded prior to ART predominated within the repertoire at all time points.

Investigators performed immunoSEQ version v3.0 at survey level. The data were produced by immunoSEQ multiplex PCR, yet TCRdb's version contains in-frame clones alone and is incomplete. The data show more than 25,000 clones, with approximately 90% seen just once and about 3.9% held by the top ten. The CDR3 totals 16 residues. CDR1 and CDR2 from the germline V gene are SGHNT and YYREEE (reference sequence). After removal of 0 bases from V and 1 base from J, the junction contained 6 bases not matched to a gene. This sequence was found in a man in his late teens or twenties with HIV. Material: unsorted PBMCs, obtained 3.1 years after starting antiretroviral therapy. The chain recombines TRBV5-4 with TRBJ1-1; 7 positions agree with TRBD1. Here the CDR3 reads CASSLGAGGRNTEAFF. The CDR3 DNA is TGTGCCAGCAGCTTGGGCGCAGGGGGTAGGAACACTGAAGCTTTCTTT. The variable domain in full, with the rest retrieved from reference TRBV5-4 and TRBJ1-1, is ETGVTQSPTHLIKTRGQQVTLRCSSQSGHNTVSWYQQALGQGPQFIFQYYREEENGRGNFPPRFSGLQFPNYSSELNVNALELDDSALYLCASSLGAGGRNTEAFFGQGTRLTVV.